Presented here are 32 T cell receptor beta chains from one specimen sequenced in a study of blood T cell repertoires in COVID-19. Measured with immunoSEQ multiplex PCR; TCRdb has only the in-frame clones, and not every one. The sample contains about 230,000 clones, more than 80% of which appear only once. Material for sequencing was peripheral blood. The receptors stem from a man in his thirties or forties with COVID-19, enrolled during active disease.

This clone has just one count. DNA for the CDR3: TGTGCCAGCAGCCCCCGGGACAGGGGTCTCTCTGGAAACACCATATATTTT. Its translation is CASSPRDRGLSGNTIYF. V usage is TRBV11-2 and J usage is TRBJ1-3; 10 bases fit TRBD1. This CDR3 has 17 residues. J lost 0 bases, V lost 5 bases, and 7 bases had no gene match. CDR1 and CDR2 from the germline V gene are SGHAT and FQNNGV.

CDR3 sequence (DNA): TGTGCCAGTACTCGACTAGCGCAAACCTACAATGAGCAGTTCTTC. It encodes CASTRLAQTYNEQFF. V and J are TRBV19 and TRBJ2-1; TRBD2 matches at 8 bases. Germline V gene sequence: CDR1 LNHDA, CDR2 SQIVND (reference sequence). The CDR3 extends over 15 amino acids. V was clipped by 7 bases and J by 2 bases; unmatched bases: 7.

This chain links TRBV6-2 or TRBV6-3 with TRBJ2-1; 16 bases agree with TRBD2. Germline CDR1 reads MNHEY; CDR2 reads SVGEGT. This CDR3 is built from 19 residues. The V gene end was trimmed by 2 bases and the J gene end by 1 base; junction bases not matched to a gene: 5. CDR3 DNA: TGTGCCAGCAGTTACGGGACTAGCGGGAGGGCCATGTCCTACAATGAGCAGTTCTTC. This codes for CASSYGTSGRAMSYNEQFF.

This chain links TRBV6-5 with TRBJ2-1, with TRBD2 matching 8 bases. Looked up from germline, CDR1 is MNHEY and CDR2 is SVGAGI. This CDR3 has 12 residues. J was trimmed by 5 bases and V by 8 bases; bases with no gene match: 2. CDR3 coding DNA: TGTGCCAGCCGGGGGGGCCACAATGAGCAGTTCTTC. This translates into CASRGGHNEQFF.

This sequence joins TRBV6-6 and TRBJ1-4; 7 bases align to TRBD1. The CDR3 totals 16 residues. Germline CDR1 MNHNY, CDR2 SVGAGI (reference sequence). Trimming cost V 5 bases and J 3 bases; bases outside gene matches: 9. The CDR3 region is CASSRNPGQSNEKLFF. CDR3 nucleotide sequence: TGTGCCAGCAGTCGAAATCCGGGACAGTCTAATGAAAAACTGTTTTTT.

The sample holds a few counts of this clone. The chain joins TRBV3-1 (or the pseudogene TRBV3-2) to TRBJ1-1, with 12 bases identical to TRBD1. Germline assignment: CDR1 LGHDT and CDR2 YNNKEL (reference sequence). V shed 4 bases and J 8 bases; nucleotides not matched to a gene: 5. CDR3 size: 14 residues. The CDR3 loop reads CASSLGTGGAEAFF. The CDR3 nucleotides read TGTGCCAGCAGCCTCGGGACAGGGGGCGCGGAAGCTTTCTTT.

This clone was counted only a few times. V usage is TRBV27 and J usage is TRBJ1-2; 8 bases align to TRBD1. The CDR3 extends over 13 amino acids. V was pared by 5 bases and J by 14 bases, with 13 bases of the junction left unmatched. Looked up from germline, CDR1 is MNHEY and CDR2 is SMNVEV (reference sequence). Here the CDR3 DNA reads TGTGCCAGCAGTCCCCGCGTGTATACAGGGGGGACCTTC. This gives the protein CASSPRVYTGGTF.

In DNA, the CDR3 is TGTGCCAGCAGTGAAGCGGGCGCAGGGAGGTGGGGCACTGAAGCTTTCTTT. Translating gives CASSEAGAGRWGTEAFF. This sequence joins TRBV6-1 and TRBJ1-1; weak D call: TRBD1 (5 bases). The CDR3 totals 17 residues. Trimming stripped 0 bases from V and 4 bases from J, with 18 bases between. CDR1 and CDR2 (germline): MNHNS, SASEGT.

The chain recombines TRBV27 with TRBJ1-1, with 8 bases identical to TRBD1. The CDR3 spans 14 residues. J gave up 6 bases and V 6 bases, and 9 bases lay outside the gene matches. Germline V gene data show CDR1 as MNHEY and CDR2 as SMNVEV (reference sequence). CDR3 nucleotides: TGTGCCAGCAGCCTAAGGTTGGACAGGGCTGAAGCTTTCTTT. Amino acids: CASSLRLDRAEAFF.

The rearrangement links TRBV21-1 to TRBJ1-3. TRBV21-1 is assigned pseudogene status. There are 18 residues in the CDR3. The CDR3 DNA follows: TGTGCCAGCAGCCCCGGGGCGGGGGCGGAATTCTCTGGAAACACCATATATTTT. It encodes CASSPGAGAEFSGNTIYF.

This chain joins TRBV5-6 and TRBJ2-3; TRBD2 agrees at 8 bases. This CDR3 is built from 15 residues. With V trimmed by 1 base and J by 6 bases, 7 bases remained unmatched. Germline V lookup: CDR1 SGHDT, CDR2 YYEEEE. CDR3 nucleotide sequence: TGTGCCAGCAGCTTGCTAGCGGGCCCGTGGGATACGCAGTATTTT. Translating gives CASSLLAGPWDTQYF.

The chain uses TRBV28 and TRBJ1-3; D uncertain. The germline V gene encodes CDR1 MDHEN and CDR2 SYDVKM. The CDR3 is 13 residues long. Between the trimmed V and J ends, which lost 6 bases and 3 bases, there was a span of 9 bases. As DNA, the CDR3 is TGTGCCAGCAGCCCCGTTCTTGGAAACACCATATATTTT. Amino acid sequence: CASSPVLGNTIYF.

The V and J genes are TRBV6-2 or TRBV6-3 and TRBJ2-1, with 11 bases lining up with TRBD2. The CDR3 is 15 amino acids. After removal of 2 bases from V and 4 bases from J, the junction contained 1 base not matched to a gene. The germline V gene has CDR1 MNHEY and CDR2 SVGEGT. CDR3: CASSYGTSGYNEQFF. CDR3 coding DNA: TGTGCCAGCAGTTACGGGACTAGCGGTTACAATGAGCAGTTCTTC.

V usage is TRBV6-6 and J usage is TRBJ2-7; a possible D gene is TRBD1 (6 bases). The CDR3 is 15 residues long. V lost 0 bases and J lost 6, with 15 bases in between. CDR1 and CDR2 (germline): MNHNY, SVGAGI (reference sequence). CDR3 coding DNA: TGTGCCAGCAGTTACTCGACAGTACTAGGGGGCGAGCAGTACTTC. This gives the protein CASSYSTVLGGEQYF.

This rearrangement joins TRBV28 to TRBJ1-5; 7 bases match TRBD1. This CDR3 region has 16 residues. The germline V gene has CDR1 MDHEN and CDR2 SYDVKM. J gave up 0 bases and V 7 bases, and 9 bases lay outside the gene matches. CDR3 nucleotides: TGTGCCAGCACAGGGGGAGGTTTCTCTAGCAATCAGCCCCAGCATTTT. Residues: CASTGGGFSSNQPQHF. The whole variable domain, filled in from reference TRBV28 and TRBJ1-5, reads DVKVTQSSRYLVKRTGEKVFLECVQDMDHENMFWYRQDPGLGLRLIYFSYDVKMKEKGDIPEGYSVSREKKERFSLILESASTNQTSMYLCASTGGGFSSNQPQHFGDGTRLSIL.

Concerning this clone itself: The same CDR3 is also encoded by other DNA sequences in this sample. The rearrangement links TRBV9 to TRBJ2-3; D not resolved. The CDR3 contains 13 residues. CDR1 is SGDLS, CDR2 YYNGEE, per germline. V lost 0 bases to trimming and J lost 3 bases, with 5 bases between them. CDR3 nucleotide sequence: TGTGCCAGCAGCGTAGCTCTGACAGATACGCAGTATTTT. As protein: CASSVALTDTQYF.

The rearrangement joins TRBV10-3 to TRBJ2-7, with a possible D match to TRBD1 (5 bases). The length of the CDR3 is 13 residues. The germline gives CDR1 ENHRY, CDR2 SYGVKD. Trimming took off 6 bases at V and 3 bases at J, with 12 bases between the two ends. Written as DNA, the CDR3 is TGTGCCATCAGGTCAGCACAGGTCTACGAGCAGTACTTC. It encodes CAIRSAQVYEQYF.

The rearrangement links TRBV18 to TRBJ2-3; D is perhaps TRBD1 (6 bases). V lost 3 bases to trimming and J lost 3 bases, with 13 bases between them. Germline CDR1 reads KGHSH; CDR2 reads LQKENI. The CDR3 length is 15 residues. CDR3 in DNA: TGTGCCAGCTCACCGATGGGGGCTAGTACAGATACGCAGTATTTT. As protein: CASSPMGASTDTQYF.

In DNA form, the CDR3 reads TGTGCCAGCAGCTCAGGGATTACTTGGGGCGGCTACACCTTC. It codes for CASSSGITWGGYTF. The chain combines TRBV7-8 with TRBJ1-2; possibly TRBD1 for D (5 bases). This CDR3 comprises 14 residues. The germline gives CDR1 SGHVS, CDR2 FQNEAQ. V lost 4 bases and J 8 bases, leaving 17 bases between the germline ends.

V usage is TRBV7-6 and J usage is TRBJ1-1; the D is unclear. CDR3 length: 13 amino acids. CDR1 and CDR2 (germline): SGHVS, FNYEAQ. V was shortened by 2 bases and J by 4 bases, with 8 bases between the two germline ends. The CDR3 protein is CASSLIAGTEAFF. In DNA form, the CDR3 reads TGTGCCAGCAGCTTAATAGCCGGCACTGAAGCTTTCTTT.

The chain recombines TRBV4-1 with TRBJ2-2; a weak D match, TRBD1 (6 bases). With 5 bases removed from V and 2 bases from J, the gap between germline ends came to 12 bases. The V gene's germline CDR1 is MGHRA and CDR2 YSYEKL. The CDR3 totals 15 residues. This CDR3 reads CASSVVQGNTGELFF. CDR3 bases: TGCGCCAGCAGCGTAGTACAGGGTAACACCGGGGAGCTGTTTTTT.

This chain connects TRBV11-2 to TRBJ2-1; 11 bases are a match to TRBD2. Germline assignment: CDR1 SGHAT and CDR2 FQNNGV. Trimming cost V 5 bases and J 7 bases; bases outside gene matches: 16. The CDR3 runs 18 residues. CDR3 amino acids: CASSRLGTSGTLPNEQFF. DNA for the CDR3: TGTGCCAGCAGCCGCCTTGGGACTAGCGGCACCCTGCCGAATGAGCAGTTCTTC.

The J gene is TRBJ1-2, the V gene TRBV6-2 or TRBV6-3; 7 bases fit TRBD1. The germline V gene has CDR1 MNHEY and CDR2 SVGEGT. The trim removed 2 bases at V and 3 bases at J, leaving 3 bases unmatched. The CDR3 extends over 14 amino acids. The CDR3 DNA reads as TGTGCCAGCAGTTACCTCGACAGGGACTATGGCTACACCTTC. Translation: CASSYLDRDYGYTF.

This rearrangement joins TRBV7-2 to TRBJ1-2; D unclear. V was trimmed by 3 bases and J by 3 bases, leaving 2 bases between them. The CDR3 is 11 residues long. CDR1 and CDR2 (germline): SGHTA, FQGNSA. CDR3 region: CASSFDYGYTF. For the CDR3, the DNA is TGTGCCAGCAGCTTCGACTATGGCTACACCTTC.

This chain connects TRBV27 to TRBJ2-1; D is unclear. V was shortened by 3 bases and J by 1 base, with 7 bases between the two germline ends. Germline lookup yields CDR1 MNHEY and CDR2 SMNVEV (reference sequence). This CDR3 region has 14 residues. The CDR3 sequence: CASSLTTSYNEQFF. CDR3 bases: TGTGCCAGCAGTTTGACGACATCCTACAATGAGCAGTTCTTC.

V is TRBV5-6 and J is TRBJ1-2, with D possibly matching TRBD1 (6 bases). With 0 bases removed from V and 3 bases from J, the gap between germline ends came to 15 bases. From germline, CDR1 is SGHDT and CDR2 YYEEEE. The CDR3 has 16 residues. In DNA, the CDR3 is TGTGCCAGCAGCTTGGGTTTCGCAGGGGATTACTATGGCTACACCTTC. This gives the protein CASSLGFAGDYYGYTF.

This clone was observed a handful of times. The chain couples TRBV15 to TRBJ2-7; TRBD2 aligns across 10 bases. The CDR3 runs 15 residues. CDR1 is LNHNV and CDR2 is YYDKDF in the germline V gene (reference sequence). V lost 8 bases, J lost 0 bases, and 7 bases stayed unmatched. CDR3: CATGLAGVASYEQYF. The CDR3 nucleotides are TGTGCCACCGGGCTAGCGGGAGTGGCCTCCTACGAGCAGTACTTC.

This clone appeared once. The chain carries TRBV9 and TRBJ1-6; TRBD1 matches 8 bases. CDR3 length: 16 residues. With V trimmed by 0 bases and J by 11 bases, 10 bases remained unmatched. Germline loops: CDR1 SGDLS, CDR2 YYNGEE. The CDR3 coding sequence is TGTGCCAGCAGCGTAGGTCAGGGGGCCCTAAAGGCACCCCTCCACTTT. It specifies CASSVGQGALKAPLHF. The full variable domain, in which reference TRBV9 and TRBJ1-6 provide the parts outside the CDR3, is DSGVTQTPKHLITATGQRVTLRCSPRSGDLSVYWYQQSLDQGLQFLIQYYNGEERAKGNILERFSAQQFPDLHSELNLSSLELGDSALYFCASSVGQGALKAPLHFGNGTRLTVT.

V and J are TRBV28 and TRBJ1-3; a possible D gene is TRBD1 (5 bases). There are 15 residues in the CDR3. Trimming removed 2 bases at V and 0 bases at J, with 8 bases between. CDR1 and CDR2 from the germline V gene are MDHEN and SYDVKM. The CDR3 is CASSLQGNSGNTIYF. The CDR3, as DNA: TGTGCCAGCAGTTTACAGGGCAACTCTGGAAACACCATATATTTT.

V is TRBV5-6 and J is TRBJ2-5; 9 bases match TRBD2. Germline CDR1 reads SGHDT; CDR2 reads YYEEEE. After removal of 1 base from V and 7 bases from J, the junction contained 11 bases not matched to a gene. The CDR3 has 16 amino acids. CDR3 nucleotides: TGTGCCAGCAGCTTGTACTCGGCGGGAGGGGGCGGGACCCAGTACTTC. It yields the protein CASSLYSAGGGGTQYF. The variable domain in full, completed from reference TRBV5-6 and TRBJ2-5, reads DAGVTQSPTHLIKTRGQQVTLRCSPKSGHDTVSWYQQALGQGPQFIFQYYEEEERQRGNFPDRFSGHQFPNYSSELNVNALLLGDSALYLCASSLYSAGGGGTQYFGPGTRLLVL.

V is TRBV6-1 and J is TRBJ1-5; 10 bases match TRBD1. This CDR3 is 16 amino acids long. V lost 3 bases to trimming and J lost 9 bases; unmatched junction nucleotides: 11. The germline V gene encodes CDR1 MNHNS and CDR2 SASEGT. The CDR3 spells CASSDTDRGDSWPQHF. CDR3 coding DNA: TGTGCCAGCAGTGACACGGACAGGGGGGATAGTTGGCCCCAGCATTTT.

This rearrangement joins TRBV7-9 to TRBJ2-5; 9 bases align to TRBD1. CDR1 is SEHNR, CDR2 FQNEAQ, per germline (reference sequence). V dropped 4 bases and J dropped 2; count of bases not matched to a gene: 8. This CDR3 region has 16 residues. The CDR3 loop reads CASSSTNRGLQETQYF. DNA of the CDR3: TGTGCCAGCAGCTCCACGAACAGGGGGCTTCAAGAGACCCAGTACTTC.